This paragraph covers one TCR beta chain sequence. Its antigen is still unknown. One base away there is no much larger clone; base qualities are not given. This specimen belongs to a study of T cell responses to AZD1222 COVID-19 vaccine (dated by TCRdb to the early 2020s). At the level of the whole study: Because spike-specific TCR depth and breadth did not differ between the two schedules, AZD1222 recipients who got a second dose at roughly 4 weeks were pooled with those who got a second dose at roughly 12 weeks. A total of about 240 trial participants underwent TCR sequencing, of whom some 210 received two doses of AZD1222 and roughly 25 received two doses of the MenACWY control vaccine. Trial participants were enrolled by age into 18-55, 56-69 and 70-plus year subgroups, with about 150, 27 and 61 TCR-sequenced participants respectively.

The germline V gene sets CDR1 to MDHEN and CDR2 to SYDVKM. V is clipped by 8 bases and J by 0 bases, and the sequence between their germline boundaries is 17 bases long. The CDR3 measures 16 amino acids from cysteine to phenylalanine. The sequence is cut down to CDR3 DNA, 48 bases in frame from base 1. General findings and caveats noted by the study authors: Reportedly, close to half of the unique spike-specific TCRs recognized epitopes lying outside the regions that are mutated in the B.1.351 and B.1.1.7 variants. Conclusions about previously exposed vaccinees are limited because only a handful of AZD1222 recipients were SARS-CoV-2 seropositive at baseline. Spike-specific TCR breadth and depth rose significantly after two AZD1222 doses compared with day 0 and with MenACWY recipients. The whole spike protein was spanned by vaccine-associated CD4 TCRs, and dominant responses were seen in regions 160-218 and 743-854. The 56-69-year group was small, and its depth increase did not reach significance, likely because of low power. Participants were mostly white British, with more females than males. The authors suggested clonal diversity may have been underestimated. Because no samples from the day 14 peak response were available, repertoires could be characterized only after the peak T cell response.

The CDR3 regions of human TCRbeta chains were analyzed by immunosequencing. As for the authors' bioinformatics: TCRs in the repertoires were compared against a reference library of SARS-CoV-2-specific TCRs that had been generated with the MIRA antigen-specificity platform. Breadth meant the fraction of unique TCRs that were SARS-CoV-2-associated, whereas depth meant the fraction of total T cells that were SARS-CoV-2-associated. Using the MIRA data, every spike-specific TCR was mapped to the spike region that the TCR reacted to and assigned to either a CD4 or a CD8 class. Log10-transformed breadth and depth values were compared by one-way ANOVA with Sidak's multiple comparisons tests. TCRdb took this table from immuneACCESS and kept in-frame rearrangements with V and J called. Such tables lack part of the clones; where checked against another copy, unresolved V genes explain under half of the gap, and the rest is unexplained. V, J and clone size reflect that table, while D and trimming were determined from the DNA. The sample yields roughly 100,000 clones; 90% to 95% were counted once. 45% to 55% of the sample belongs to the ten largest clones.

The time point label, as the study defines it: baseline before first vaccination. The vaccinee samples were drawn from two UK trials, COV001 and COV002, one of which was a single-blind randomized controlled phase 2/3 trial testing AZD1222 (ChAdOx1 nCoV-19) in healthy adults. Trial participant PBMC samples were collected at day 0 and day 28 after the second dose for TCRbeta chain sequencing. The sequence links TRBV28 to TRBJ2-1; the D gene remains uncertain. This receptor was taken from an adult in good health. The material was peripheral blood, obtained on day 0 of AZD1222 vaccination. CDR3 loop: CASGSLDPSSYNEQFF. The bases read TGTGCCAGCGGGTCCCTTGACCCGAGCTCCTACAATGAGCAGTTCTTC. The variable domain in full, with residues beyond the CDR3 obtained from the reference TRBV28 and TRBJ2-1 genes, is DVKVTQSSRYLVKRTGEKVFLECVQDMDHENMFWYRQDPGLGLRLIYFSYDVKMKEKGDIPEGYSVSREKKERFSLILESASTNQTSMYLCASGSLDPSSYNEQFFGPGTRLTVL.